This TCR beta chain was captured by sequencing in a study of T-cell memory formation after mild COVID-19. The sample holds a few counts of this clonotype. Antigen unknown. Study-wide points: SARS-CoV-2 specificity of second-wave clones peaking day 37 was unconfirmed. Some clones that responded turned up in pre-infection memory, which suggests that cross-reactive memory joined in. Clones which contracted sat mainly in CM and EM if CD4+, and in EMRA if CD8+.

5'RACE primed from the constant segment yielded TCR alpha and TCR beta cDNA libraries bearing sample barcodes and UMIs. TCRdb ran MiXCR on the 5' RACE reads and lists one entry per CDR3 protein. The sample shows roughly 620,000 distinct CDR3 sequences, about a sixth of them seen only once. The sequencing input was PBMCs or a T cell subset sorted from them (not recorded which). This receptor was identified in an adult woman who had mild COVID-19 (a few samples of this study predate the infection). Cell type and time point are not known.

The CDR3 nucleotides read TGTGCCAGCAGTTTAAGTTGGGCGGGAACGAGCAATCAGCCCCAGCATTTT. Protein: CASSLSWAGTSNQPQHF. The chain recombines TRBV12-3 or TRBV12-4 with TRBJ1-5; no clear D. Trimming removed 2 bases from V and 1 base from J, with 15 bases in between. The CDR3 contains 17 residues.